Detailed here is one TCR beta chain. This receptor's antigen is unknown. Per-nucleotide qualities are absent, and no much larger clonotype sits a single base away. The sample belongs to a study of blood T cell repertoires in COVID-19 (dated by TCRdb to about 2020). Looking at the study overall: ImmuneRACE Cohort 3 recovered participants were defined by two consecutive negative NP/OP PCR tests, healthcare professional clearance, or symptom resolution. Collaborator samples came from the United States, Italy and Spain and covered acute and convalescent phases of COVID-19. The material from the prospective study consisted of cDNA or gDNA derived from T cells, B-cell-depleted T cells, or PBMCs. Deeply sampled blood TCRbeta repertoires from subjects exposed to, actively infected with, or recovered from COVID-19 were included in the dataset. The repertoires were released in a freely available public database intended as a resource for research on the immune response to SARS-CoV-2. Samples came from the ongoing ImmuneRACE study (first 160 participants) plus 1,254 subjects from 6 global collaborators. A de-identified subject ID, COVID-19 status, age in years and sex were almost always included in the sample metadata. HLA class I and class II types, where available, came from metadata supplied by the sample provider rather than from assay-based typing. Study-level results and caveats: Clinical and demographic metadata were provided uncurated, with the amount varying by source and participant.

CDR1 MNHEY and CDR2 SVGAGI were looked up in the germline V gene. The CDR3 runs 11 residues from the cysteine to the phenylalanine. Solely the CDR3 DNA is kept, with 33 bases framed from the first base. Trimming removed 6 bases from V and 9 bases from J, leaving 11 bases between the germline ends. In the prospective study, participants were about 18 to 100 years old, resided in under 30 geographic areas of the United States, and were enrolled through a virtual design. In the prospective study, cohorts were assigned on the basis of participant-reported clinical history obtained from a screening survey and a study questionnaire. In the prospective study, whole blood, serum and a nasopharyngeal or oropharyngeal swab were collected from each participant by mobile phlebotomists. Additional blood draws and questionnaires over an approximately two-month period could optionally be provided by prospective study participants. Blood samples from the prospective study were shipped frozen or at room temperature prior to DNA extraction.

TCRbeta CDR3 regions were amplified from genomic DNA using the immunoSEQ Assay, a bias-controlled multiplex PCR. Processing in the source paper ran as follows. The number of nucleated cells in each sample was estimated by amplification of reference gene primers within the assay. To quantify the absolute abundance of each unique TCRbeta CDR3 rearrangement, sequence reads were collapsed and filtered. For each sample, productive Simpson clonality was calculated by taking the square root of Simpson's diversity index across productive rearrangements. In TCRdb, the immuneACCESS table is reduced to in-frame sequences with V and J assigned. These tables do not hold every clone; where another copy was compared, an unresolved V gene accounts for under half, and the others remain unexplained. That table supplies the V and J calls and clone size; D and trimming were determined from the DNA. In all, the sample holds approximately 240,000 clones, and roughly nine tenths of those were seen once. The leading ten clones occupy 3% to 3.5% of the sample.

The receptor was derived from a woman in her forties or fifties in a cohort exposed to, infected with or recovered from COVID-19 (not recorded which). The sequenced material came from PBMCs or T cells enriched from blood (not recorded which). The rearrangement joined TRBV6-5 to TRBJ1-1, with the D gene not confidently named. The nucleotide sequence is TGTGCCAGCAGCCCGGGTAGTAAAGCTTTCTTT. This gives the protein CASSPGSKAFF.